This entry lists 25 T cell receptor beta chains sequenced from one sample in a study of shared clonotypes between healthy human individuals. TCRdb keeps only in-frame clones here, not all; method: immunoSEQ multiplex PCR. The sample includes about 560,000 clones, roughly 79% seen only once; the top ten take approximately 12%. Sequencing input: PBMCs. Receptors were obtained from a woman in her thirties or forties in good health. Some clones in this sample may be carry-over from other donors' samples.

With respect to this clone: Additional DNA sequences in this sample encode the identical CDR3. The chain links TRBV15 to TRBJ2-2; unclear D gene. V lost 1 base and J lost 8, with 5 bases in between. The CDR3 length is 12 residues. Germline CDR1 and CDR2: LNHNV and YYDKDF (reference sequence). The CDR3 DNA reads TGTGCCACCAGCAGAGCAACTGGGGAGCTGTTTTTT. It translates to CATSRATGELFF.

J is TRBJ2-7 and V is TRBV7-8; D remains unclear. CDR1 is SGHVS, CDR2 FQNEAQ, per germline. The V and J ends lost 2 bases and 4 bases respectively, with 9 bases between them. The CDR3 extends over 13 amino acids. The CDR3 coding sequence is TGTGCCAGCAGCTTAAGCAGTGCATACGAGCAGTACTTC. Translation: CASSLSSAYEQYF. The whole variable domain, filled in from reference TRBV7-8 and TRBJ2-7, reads GAGVSQSPRYKVAKRGQDVALRCDPISGHVSLFWYQQALGQGPEFLTYFQNEAQLDKSGLPSDRFFAERPEGSVSTLKIQRTQQEDSAVYLCASSLSSAYEQYFGPGTRLTVT.

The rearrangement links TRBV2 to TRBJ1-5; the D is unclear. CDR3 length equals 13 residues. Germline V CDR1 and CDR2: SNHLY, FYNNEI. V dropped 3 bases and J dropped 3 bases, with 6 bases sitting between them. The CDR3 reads CASSEADNQPQHF. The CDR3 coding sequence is TGTGCCAGCAGTGAGGCAGACAATCAGCCCCAGCATTTT.

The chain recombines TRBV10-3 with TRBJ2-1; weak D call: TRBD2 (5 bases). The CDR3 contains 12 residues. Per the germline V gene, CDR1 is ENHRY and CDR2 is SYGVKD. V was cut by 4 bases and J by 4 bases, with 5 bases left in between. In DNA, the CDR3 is TGTGCCATCAGTGGACTATACAATGAGCAGTTCTTC. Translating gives CAISGLYNEQFF.

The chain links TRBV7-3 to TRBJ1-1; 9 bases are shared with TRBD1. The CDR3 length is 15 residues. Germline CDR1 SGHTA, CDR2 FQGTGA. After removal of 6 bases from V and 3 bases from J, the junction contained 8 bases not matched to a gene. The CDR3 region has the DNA TGTGCCAGCAGTCCTGGACAGGGGACGTACACTGAAGCTTTCTTT. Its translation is CASSPGQGTYTEAFF.

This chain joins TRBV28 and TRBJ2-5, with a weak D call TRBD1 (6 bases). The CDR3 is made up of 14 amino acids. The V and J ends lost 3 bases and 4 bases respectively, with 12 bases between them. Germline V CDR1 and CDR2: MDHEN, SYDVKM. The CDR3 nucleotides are TGTGCCAGCAGTTTGTACAGGGAGAGAGAGACCCAGTACTTC. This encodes CASSLYRERETQYF.

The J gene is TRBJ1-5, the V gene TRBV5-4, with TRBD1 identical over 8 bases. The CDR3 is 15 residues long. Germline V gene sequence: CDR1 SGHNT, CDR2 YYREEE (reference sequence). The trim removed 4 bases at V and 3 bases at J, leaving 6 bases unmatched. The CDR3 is CASSQQGVYNQPQHF. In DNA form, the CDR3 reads TGTGCCAGCAGCCAACAGGGGGTTTACAATCAGCCCCAGCATTTT.

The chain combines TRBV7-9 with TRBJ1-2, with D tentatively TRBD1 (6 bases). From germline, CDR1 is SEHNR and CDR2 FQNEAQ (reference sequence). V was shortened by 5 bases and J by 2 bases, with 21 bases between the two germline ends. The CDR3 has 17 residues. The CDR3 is CASSHSGSATGNYGYTF. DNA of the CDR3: TGTGCCAGCAGCCACTCAGGTTCGGCTACAGGGAACTATGGCTACACCTTC.

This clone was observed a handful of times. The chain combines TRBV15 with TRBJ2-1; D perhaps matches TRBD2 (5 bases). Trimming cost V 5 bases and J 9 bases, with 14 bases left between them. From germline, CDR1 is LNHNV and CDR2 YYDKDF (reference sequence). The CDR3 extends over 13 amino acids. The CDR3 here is CATSLHSSGEQFF. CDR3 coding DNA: TGTGCCACCAGCTTACACTCGAGCGGTGAGCAGTTCTTC.

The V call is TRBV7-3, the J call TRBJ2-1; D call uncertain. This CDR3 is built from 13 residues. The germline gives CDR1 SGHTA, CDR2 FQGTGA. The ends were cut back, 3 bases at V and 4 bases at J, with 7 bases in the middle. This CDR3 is CASSLNAYNEQFF. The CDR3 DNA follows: TGTGCCAGCAGCTTGAACGCTTACAATGAGCAGTTCTTC.

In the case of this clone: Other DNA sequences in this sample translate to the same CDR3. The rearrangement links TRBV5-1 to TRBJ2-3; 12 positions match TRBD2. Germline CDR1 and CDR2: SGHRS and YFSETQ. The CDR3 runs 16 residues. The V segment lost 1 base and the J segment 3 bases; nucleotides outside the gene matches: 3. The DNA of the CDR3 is TGCGCCAGCAGCTTGTGGGGGACTAGCGGGACAGATACGCAGTATTTT. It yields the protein CASSLWGTSGTDTQYF.

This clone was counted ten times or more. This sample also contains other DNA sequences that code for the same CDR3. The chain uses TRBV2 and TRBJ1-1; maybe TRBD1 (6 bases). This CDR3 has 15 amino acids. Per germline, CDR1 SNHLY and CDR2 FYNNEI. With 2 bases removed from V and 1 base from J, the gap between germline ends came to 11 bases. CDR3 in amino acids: CASSESGQPNTEAFF. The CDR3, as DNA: TGTGCCAGCAGTGAAAGTGGACAGCCGAACACTGAAGCTTTCTTT.

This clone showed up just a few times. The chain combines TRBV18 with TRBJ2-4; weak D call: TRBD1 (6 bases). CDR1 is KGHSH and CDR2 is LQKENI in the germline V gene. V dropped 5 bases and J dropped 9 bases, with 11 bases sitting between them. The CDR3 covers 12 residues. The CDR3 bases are TGTGCCAGCTCAGGGGGACAAGGCATTCAGTACTTC. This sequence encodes CASSGGQGIQYF. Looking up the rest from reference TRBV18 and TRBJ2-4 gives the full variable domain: NAGVMQNPRHLVRRRGQEARLRCSPMKGHSHVYWYRQLPEEGLKFMVYLQKENIIDESGMPKERFSAEFPKEGPSILRIQQVVRGDSAAYFCASSGGQGIQYFGAGTRLSVL.

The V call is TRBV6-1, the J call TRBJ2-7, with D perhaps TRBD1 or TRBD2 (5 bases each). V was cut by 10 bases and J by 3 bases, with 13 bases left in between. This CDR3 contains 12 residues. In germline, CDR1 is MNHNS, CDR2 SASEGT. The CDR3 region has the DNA TGTGCCACCGGGGCAGGGCACTACGAGCAGTACTTC. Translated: CATGAGHYEQYF.

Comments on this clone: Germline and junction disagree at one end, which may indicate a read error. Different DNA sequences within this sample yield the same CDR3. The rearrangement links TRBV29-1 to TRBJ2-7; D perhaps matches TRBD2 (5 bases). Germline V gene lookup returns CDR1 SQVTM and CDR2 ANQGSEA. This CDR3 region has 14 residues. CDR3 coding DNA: TGTAGCGTTGAGGTGTTGACTGACTCCTACGAGCAGTACTTC. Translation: CSVEVLTDSYEQYF.

CDR3 bases: TGTGCCAGCAGCCGTGGACCGAGTAGGGATACGCAGTATTTT. Translated: CASSRGPSRDTQYF. The chain uses TRBV11-2 and TRBJ2-3, with D unresolved. Trimming pared 5 bases from V and 6 bases from J, leaving 15 bases between. This CDR3 spans 14 amino acids. The V gene's germline CDR1 is SGHAT and CDR2 FQNNGV.

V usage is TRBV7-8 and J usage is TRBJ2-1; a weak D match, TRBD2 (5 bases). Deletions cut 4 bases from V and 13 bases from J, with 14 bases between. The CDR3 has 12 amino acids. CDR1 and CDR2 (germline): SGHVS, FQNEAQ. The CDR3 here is CASSSPGSGQFF. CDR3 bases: TGTGCCAGCAGCTCCCCGGGATCCGGCCAGTTCTTC.

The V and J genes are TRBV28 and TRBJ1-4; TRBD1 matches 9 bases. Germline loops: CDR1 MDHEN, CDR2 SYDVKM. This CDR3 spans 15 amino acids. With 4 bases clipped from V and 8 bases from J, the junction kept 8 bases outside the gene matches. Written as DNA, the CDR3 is TGTGCCAGCAGTTCCCCCGGGACAGGGAAGGAAAAACTGTTTTTT. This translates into CASSSPGTGKEKLFF.

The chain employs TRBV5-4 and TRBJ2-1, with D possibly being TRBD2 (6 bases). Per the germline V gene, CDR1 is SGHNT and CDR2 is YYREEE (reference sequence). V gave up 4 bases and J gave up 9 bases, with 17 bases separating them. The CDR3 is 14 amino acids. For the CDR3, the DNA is TGTGCCAGCAGCCTCGGGGGAGCGGGTCTTGAGCAGTTCTTC. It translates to CASSLGGAGLEQFF.

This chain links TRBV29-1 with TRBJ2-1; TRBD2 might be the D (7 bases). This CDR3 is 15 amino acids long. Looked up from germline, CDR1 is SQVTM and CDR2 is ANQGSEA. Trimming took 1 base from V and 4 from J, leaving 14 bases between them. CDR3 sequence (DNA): TGCAGCGTTGAAGGGGGGGCTAGCGGTTACAATGAGCAGTTCTTC. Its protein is CSVEGGASGYNEQFF.

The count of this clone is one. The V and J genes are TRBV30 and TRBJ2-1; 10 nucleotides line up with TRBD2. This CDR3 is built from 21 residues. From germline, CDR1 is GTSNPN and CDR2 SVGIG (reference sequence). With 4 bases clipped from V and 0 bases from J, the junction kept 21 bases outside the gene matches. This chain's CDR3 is CAWKGGLFSGLASLSYNEQFF. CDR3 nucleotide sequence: TGTGCCTGGAAAGGGGGGCTTTTTTCGGGACTAGCGAGCCTCTCCTACAATGAGCAGTTCTTC.

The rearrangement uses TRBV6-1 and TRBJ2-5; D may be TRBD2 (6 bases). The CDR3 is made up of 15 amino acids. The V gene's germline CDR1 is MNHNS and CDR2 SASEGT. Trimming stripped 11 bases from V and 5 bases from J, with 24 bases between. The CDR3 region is CASEAGSRMWETQYF. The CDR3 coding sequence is TGTGCCTCTGAAGCCGGGAGCCGAATGTGGGAGACCCAGTACTTC.

In DNA form, the CDR3 reads TGCGCCAGCAGCAAGGTAGTGGGACAGTCCTACGAGCAGTACTTC. Translated, it gives CASSKVVGQSYEQYF. The chain combines TRBV5-1 with TRBJ2-7; 7 bases align to TRBD1. The CDR3 totals 15 residues. Losses at the gene ends were 4 bases for V and 1 base for J; bases not matched to a gene: 8. CDR1 is SGHRS and CDR2 is YFSETQ in the germline V gene.

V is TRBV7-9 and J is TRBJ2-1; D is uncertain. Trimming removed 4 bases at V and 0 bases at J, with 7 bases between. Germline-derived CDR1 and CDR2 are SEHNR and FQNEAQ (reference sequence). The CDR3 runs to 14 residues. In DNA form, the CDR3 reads TGTGCCAGCAGCTCAGGAGCCTCCTACAATGAGCAGTTCTTC. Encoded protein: CASSSGASYNEQFF.

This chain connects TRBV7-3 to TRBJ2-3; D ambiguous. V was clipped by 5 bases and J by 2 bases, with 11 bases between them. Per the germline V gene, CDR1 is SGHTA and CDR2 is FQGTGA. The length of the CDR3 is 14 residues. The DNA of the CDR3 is TGTGCCAGCAGCCAGCCGGGTTACACAGATACGCAGTATTTT. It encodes CASSQPGYTDTQYF.